This T cell receptor beta chain appears in the sequencing data of a study of T-cell memory formation after mild COVID-19. Turning to the study itself: Across donors, TCR clusters were largely donor specific.

TCR alpha and TCR beta cDNA libraries carrying sample barcodes and UMIs came from 5'RACE with constant-segment primers. TCRdb reanalysed the 5' RACE reads using MiXCR and keeps one entry per CDR3 protein. The sample has about 290,000 distinct CDR3 sequences, more than 15% seen once. This CDR3 region has 16 residues. With 8 bases clipped from V and 0 bases from J, the junction kept 9 bases outside the gene matches. Germline loops: CDR1 MNHEY, CDR2 SMNVEV (reference sequence). The sample holds many counts of this clonotype. The sample was PBMCs or a T cell subset sorted from them (not recorded which). The sequence came from a man younger than 35 who had mild COVID-19 (a few samples of this study predate the infection). Cell type and time point are not known. The V gene is TRBV27, the J gene TRBJ2-7; 11 nucleotides align to TRBD2. CDR3 in DNA: TGTGCCAGCGCATCCGGGCTAGCGGGGGGCTCCTACGAGCAGTACGTC. As protein: CASASGLAGGSYEQYV.